What follows are 22 T cell receptor beta chains derived from one specimen sequenced in a study of T cells in Graves' hyperthyroidism and ophthalmopathy. The CDR3 regions of TCR beta were amplified from RNA transcripts. With the HTBI primer set, the TCR CDR3 went through a first round of RT-PCR. MiXCR, run by TCRdb on the multiplex PCR reads, gives a single entry per CDR3 protein. Of hundreds of thousands of distinct CDR3 sequences in the sample, roughly 21% are singletons; the top ten hold roughly 47%. The material sequenced was blood. The receptors were gathered from a man in his forties or fifties with Graves' ophthalmopathy.

On this clonotype itself: A much larger clone is a single base away; this may be a read error. V gene TRBV2 combines with J gene TRBJ2-3; perhaps TRBD2 as D (6 bases). Trimming removed 8 bases from V and 2 bases from J, with 17 bases in between. The CDR3 is 15 residues long. Germline V gene sequence: CDR1 SNHLY, CDR2 FYNNEI. CDR3 protein: CASGPWDWDTDTQYF. CDR3 DNA sequence: TGTGCCAGCGGCCCTTGGGACTGGGACACAGATACGCAGTATTTT.

This clonotype was seen repeatedly, ten times or more. The gene calls are TRBV11-1 and TRBJ2-3; D remains ambiguous. The CDR3 consists of 10 residues. The germline V gene encodes CDR1 SGHAT and CDR2 FQDESV (reference sequence). The germline V and J ends were trimmed by 8 bases and 6 bases, with 6 bases remaining between them. The CDR3 loop is CASGEDTQYF. In nucleotides, the CDR3 is TGTGCCAGCGGAGAGGATACGCAGTATTTT.

This clonotype was seen a few times. The chain links TRBV11-2 to TRBJ2-6, with D perhaps TRBD2 (6 bases). Deletions cut 5 bases from V and 0 bases from J, with 20 bases between. The V gene's germline CDR1 is SGHAT and CDR2 FQNNGV. The CDR3 length is 19 residues. The CDR3 sequence: CASSRLIPGLGSGANVLTF. The CDR3, as DNA: TGTGCCAGCAGCCGTCTTATCCCGGGACTCGGCTCTGGGGCCAACGTCCTGACTTTC.

This clonotype was observed a handful of times. The chain employs TRBV27 and TRBJ1-5, with D possibly matching TRBD1 (5 bases). In germline, CDR1 is MNHEY, CDR2 SMNVEV (reference sequence). The CDR3 runs to 13 residues. V lost 5 bases to trimming and J lost 5 bases, with 10 bases between them. CDR3 coding DNA: TGTGCCAGCAGTGGGGGGTTAGATCAGCCCCAGCATTTT. Encoded protein: CASSGGLDQPQHF.

This clonotype occurred many times. The V gene is TRBV3-1, the J gene TRBJ2-7, with D possibly being TRBD1 (6 bases). The CDR3 runs 14 residues. V was trimmed by 1 base and J by 3 bases, leaving 10 bases between them. Germline V gene data show CDR1 as LGHDT and CDR2 as YNNKEL (reference sequence). The DNA of the CDR3 is TGTGCCAGCAGCCAAGGGACAGCCGTCTACGAGCAGTACTTC. Translated, it gives CASSQGTAVYEQYF.

The chain carries TRBV28 and TRBJ2-7; either TRBD1 or TRBD2 may supply D (5 bases each). Deletions cut 7 bases from V and 9 bases from J, with 22 bases between. The CDR3 loop spans 14 amino acids. Germline values: CDR1 MDHEN, CDR2 SYDVKM. Here the CDR3 reads CASIVTGTQSRQYF. Written as DNA, the CDR3 is TGTGCCAGCATCGTAACCGGGACCCAGTCGCGGCAGTACTTC.

This rearrangement joins TRBV5-1 to TRBJ2-5; TRBD2 aligns across 13 bases. The germline V gene encodes CDR1 SGHRS and CDR2 YFSETQ. V lost 6 bases to trimming and J lost 4 bases; unmatched junction nucleotides: 12. This CDR3 contains 17 residues. In nucleotides, the CDR3 is TGCGCCAGCACCTTAGGAGGACTAGCGGGAGTCGGAGAGACCCAGTACTTC. This translates into CASTLGGLAGVGETQYF.

In this sample, this clonotype turned up a few times. The CDR3 reads CASSLNPGMNTEAFF. The DNA for the CDR3 is TGTGCCAGCAGCTTAAACCCAGGTATGAACACTGAAGCTTTCTTT. The chain carries TRBV7-3 and TRBJ1-1; D unclear. Germline lookup yields CDR1 SGHTA and CDR2 FQGTGA. This CDR3 has 15 amino acids. The V gene lost 1 base and the J gene lost 0 bases, with 9 bases spanning the gap.

The chain combines TRBV5-1 with TRBJ1-2; D is ambiguous. V lost 2 bases to trimming and J lost 0 bases, with 11 bases between them. The germline gives CDR1 SGHRS, CDR2 YFSETQ. The CDR3 extends over 15 amino acids. The chain's CDR3 is CASSFPGEANYGYTF. The CDR3 DNA sequence: TGCGCCAGCAGCTTTCCTGGGGAGGCTAACTATGGCTACACCTTC.

In this sample, this clonotype turned up many times. The chain links TRBV28 to TRBJ2-7; D remains unclear. There are 12 residues in the CDR3. The V and J ends lost 6 bases and 5 bases respectively, with 11 bases between them. CDR1 and CDR2 from the germline V gene are MDHEN and SYDVKM. The CDR3 region is CASSILRDEQYF. In DNA form, the CDR3 reads TGTGCCAGCAGCATACTACGTGACGAGCAGTACTTC.

This clonotype has a count of ten or more. The chain links TRBV28 to TRBJ2-1; D may be TRBD1 (6 bases). CDR1 is MDHEN and CDR2 is SYDVKM in the germline V gene. The CDR3 has 12 amino acids. Trimming stripped 6 bases from V and 10 bases from J, with 13 bases between. The CDR3 DNA is TGTGCCAGCAGCCGTAACAGGGACGAGCAGTTCTTC. It yields the protein CASSRNRDEQFF. Supplemented by reference TRBV28 and TRBJ2-1, the full variable domain reads DVKVTQSSRYLVKRTGEKVFLECVQDMDHENMFWYRQDPGLGLRLIYFSYDVKMKEKGDIPEGYSVSREKKERFSLILESASTNQTSMYLCASSRNRDEQFFGPGTRLTVL.

V gene TRBV19 combines with J gene TRBJ1-2; 7 nucleotides match TRBD1. V trimming: 8 bases; J trimming: 0 bases; junction bases outside the gene matches: 3. The germline V gene has CDR1 LNHDA and CDR2 SQIVND (reference sequence). This CDR3 is built from 13 residues. The CDR3 loop is CASGDSSNYGYTF. CDR3 in DNA: TGTGCCAGTGGGGACAGTTCTAACTATGGCTACACCTTC.

This clonotype turned up a few times. The chain carries TRBV20-1 and TRBJ1-2, with a possible D match to TRBD1 (6 bases). Trimming took 3 bases from V and 4 from J, leaving 18 bases between them. In germline, CDR1 is DFQATT, CDR2 SNEGSKA (reference sequence). The CDR3 runs to 15 residues. The CDR3 DNA sequence: TGCAGTGCTAGGGCCCTGGGACAAATCGCCTATGGCTACACCTTC. Translated: CSARALGQIAYGYTF.

The chain joins TRBV18 to TRBJ2-1; no definite D call. The germline V gene has CDR1 KGHSH and CDR2 LQKENI. V was shortened by 0 bases and J by 2 bases, with 8 bases between the two germline ends. This CDR3 is built from 15 residues. The CDR3 DNA reads TGTGCCAGCTCACCACCCCAGGTTCCCTACAATGAGCAGTTCTTC. Translated: CASSPPQVPYNEQFF.

This clonotype was seen a few times. In nucleotides, the CDR3 is TGTGCCAGCAGTGAATACAGGGACATCAATCAGCCCCAGCATTTT. Amino acids: CASSEYRDINQPQHF. The V gene is TRBV6-1, the J gene TRBJ1-5; a weak D match, TRBD1 (6 bases). CDR1 is MNHNS and CDR2 is SASEGT in the germline V gene. The CDR3 loop spans 15 amino acids. Trimming took off 2 bases at V and 3 bases at J, with 11 bases between the two ends.

This rearrangement joins TRBV14 to TRBJ1-3; 9 bases fit TRBD1. The ends lost 6 bases at V and 3 bases at J; junction bases unmatched: 9. This CDR3 spans 16 amino acids. From germline, CDR1 is SGHDN and CDR2 FVKESK. CDR3 region: CASRRSGTGSGNTIYF. CDR3 sequence (DNA): TGTGCCAGCAGACGATCCGGGACAGGGAGTGGAAACACCATATATTTT.

This clonotype appeared many times. The chain recombines TRBV7-6 with TRBJ1-2; 10 bases line up with TRBD1. Germline values: CDR1 SGHVS, CDR2 FNYEAQ. The CDR3 contains 13 residues. V dropped 5 bases and J dropped 10; count of bases not matched to a gene: 7. The CDR3 loop reads CASSPTGGLDYTF. The DNA for the CDR3 is TGTGCCAGCAGCCCGACAGGGGGCTTGGACTACACCTTC.

The chain employs TRBV3-1 and TRBJ1-2; D gene unclear. Germline loops: CDR1 LGHDT, CDR2 YNNKEL (reference sequence). The CDR3 consists of 15 residues. Between the trimmed V and J ends, which lost 0 bases and 2 bases, there was a span of 10 bases. The CDR3 is CASSQDDGGNYGYTF. The CDR3 nucleotides are TGTGCCAGCAGCCAAGATGATGGAGGGAACTATGGCTACACCTTC.

The chain carries TRBV9 and TRBJ1-3; possible D gene TRBD1, 5 bases. From germline, CDR1 is SGDLS and CDR2 YYNGEE. V was clipped by 3 bases and J by 0 bases, with 16 bases between them. The CDR3 extends over 17 amino acids. CDR3 sequence reads: CASSGGHSAFSGNTIYF. CDR3 coding DNA: TGTGCCAGCAGCGGAGGACACTCAGCCTTCTCTGGAAACACCATATATTTT. The whole variable domain, remainder taken from reference TRBV9 and TRBJ1-3, is DSGVTQTPKHLITATGQRVTLRCSPRSGDLSVYWYQQSLDQGLQFLIQYYNGEERAKGNILERFSAQQFPDLHSELNLSSLELGDSALYFCASSGGHSAFSGNTIYFGEGSWLTVV.

Many counts were recorded for this clonotype. CDR3 nucleotide sequence: TGCGCCAGCAGCTTGGGAGCGGGAGTGGGCACAGATACGCAGTATTTT. Encoded protein: CASSLGAGVGTDTQYF. The V gene is TRBV5-1, the J gene TRBJ2-3; 8 nucleotides agree with TRBD2. V trimming: 0 bases; J trimming: 1 base; junction bases outside the gene matches: 4. The CDR3 runs 16 residues. The germline CDR1 and CDR2 sequences are SGHRS and YFSETQ.

This clonotype was detected many times. The V call is TRBV20-1, the J call TRBJ2-3, with no clear D. V lost 1 base, J lost 2 bases, and 10 bases lay in between. The CDR3 extends over 14 amino acids. Germline V CDR1 and CDR2: DFQATT, SNEGSKA (reference sequence). CDR3 DNA sequence: TGCAGTGCTAGAGGACCACGGATCACAGATACGCAGTATTTT. Amino acid sequence: CSARGPRITDTQYF.

The CDR3 DNA reads as TGTGCCACCTTACTTATTTCAGATACGCAGTATTTT. Its translation is CATLLISDTQYF. The J gene is TRBJ2-3, the V gene TRBV12-3 or TRBV12-4; D remains ambiguous. V lost 10 bases, J lost 4 bases, and 12 bases lay in between. The CDR3 runs to 12 residues.